This TCR beta chain was observed in a study of T cells in Graves' hyperthyroidism and ophthalmopathy. V was pared by 2 bases and J by 6 bases, with 13 bases between. CDR1 ENHRY and CDR2 SYGVKD come from the germline V gene. The CDR3 contains 14 residues. Amplification of TCR beta CDR3 regions used RNA as the template. The HTBI set primed first-round TCR CDR3 RT-PCR. TCRdb recomputed calls from the multiplex PCR reads with MiXCR, one row per CDR3 protein. The sample carries approximately 700,000 distinct CDR3 sequences, about 45% recorded once. This clonotype was counted ten times or more. The J gene is TRBJ1-1, the V gene TRBV10-3, with D uncertain. The specimen sequenced was peripheral blood or thyroid tissue (not recorded which). The sequence was obtained from an adult man with Graves' disease, either hyperthyroidism or ophthalmopathy (not recorded which). The CDR3 sequence is CAISENDQNAEAFF. CDR3 nucleotides: TGTGCCATCAGTGAGAACGATCAAAACGCTGAAGCTTTCTTT.